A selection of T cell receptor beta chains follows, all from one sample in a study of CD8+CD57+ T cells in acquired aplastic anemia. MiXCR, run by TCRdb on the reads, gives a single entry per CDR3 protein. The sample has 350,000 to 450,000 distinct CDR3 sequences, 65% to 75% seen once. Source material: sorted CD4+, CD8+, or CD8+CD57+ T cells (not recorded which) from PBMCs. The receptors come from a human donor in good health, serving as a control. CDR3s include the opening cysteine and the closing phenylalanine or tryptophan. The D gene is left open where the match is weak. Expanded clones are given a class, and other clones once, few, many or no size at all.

TGTGCCACTATTGGACAGGGCATACTGAACACTGAAGCTTTCTTT,CATIGQGILNTEAFF,TRBJ1-1,TRBV10-3,-,TRBD1
TGTGCCACCAGCAGAGTGGTTAGGGTTTACTTGCAGTACTTC,CATSRVVRVYLQYF,TRBJ2-7,TRBV7-9,-,-
TGCAGTGCTAGTCACCCGGGACAGGACATTTTCCAAGAGACCCAGTACTTC,CSASHPGQDIFQETQYF,TRBJ2-5,TRBV20-1,-,TRBD1
TGTGCCAGCAGTGTGGGGGGGGGGGGGGAGCAGTACTTC,CASSVGGGGEQYF,TRBJ2-7,TRBV2,-,TRBD2
TGTGCCAGCAGTGATGACAACGAGGCTGACTTT,CASSDDNEADF,TRBJ1-1,TRBV5-1,once,-
TGTGCCAGCAGCCCCGGAGGGGGAGGGAAAGTAGATACGCAGTATTTT,CASSPGGGGKVDTQYF,TRBJ2-3,TRBV7-2,-,-
TGTGCCAGCATGGAGAGGGGCTCCTACGAGCAGTACTTC,CASMERGSYEQYF,TRBJ2-7,TRBV6-5,many,-
TGCAGTGCTAGAACAGGGACTTTCGAATCCTACGAGCAGTACTTC,CSARTGTFESYEQYF,TRBJ2-7,TRBV20-1,-,-
TGTGCCAGCAGTCCAAGCCGAGACAGCCTGAACACTGAAGCTTTCTTT,CASSPSRDSLNTEAFF,TRBJ1-1,TRBV2,many,-
TGCAGCGTTGGCCTTGGGGGGGAAAAAACGTTTTTT,CSVGLGGEKTFF,TRBJ1-4,TRBV29-1,-,-
TGTGCCAGCAGCCCTGGGTCGCCGGAAGCTTTCTTT,CASSPGSPEAFF,TRBJ1-1,TRBV14,few,-
TGCGCCAGCAGCCGCGGACAGGGTGACACTGAAGCTTTCTTT,CASSRGQGDTEAFF,TRBJ1-1,TRBV7-3,-,TRBD1
TGTGCCAGCAGCACTAGGGCGGAGACCCAGTACTTC,CASSTRAETQYF,TRBJ2-5,TRBV2,-,-
TGCGCCAGCAGCTTTAGTCGGGGACAGGGTGAAGCTTTCTTT,CASSFSRGQGEAFF,TRBJ1-1,TRBV5-1,-,TRBD1
TGTGCCAGTCCCAGTGGGGGGCCGGGGGCGGGAAACAACATTTATTTT,CASPSGGPGAGNNIYF,TRBJ1-3,TRBV19,-,-
TGCAGTGCGCCCGGGGCAGCATACGAGAGTGGTCTGTTTTTT,CSAPGAAYESGLFF,TRBJ1-4,TRBV20-1,-,-
TGCAGTGCTGAAGGCATGGGGGTCAATCTCTACGAGCAGTACTTC,CSAEGMGVNLYEQYF,TRBJ2-7,TRBV20-1,-,-
TGCGCCAGCAGCTTGAGTCGGGGCTCTGGTACGCAGTATTTT,CASSLSRGSGTQYF,TRBJ2-3,TRBV5-1,once,-
TGTGCCACCAGCAGCCTGGACAGGGAGCTCTACCAGTACTTC,CATSSLDRELYQYF,TRBJ2-7,TRBV15,-,TRBD1
TGTGCCAGCAGCTTAAGGATCAGTGAGAATGAAGTTTTCTTT,CASSLRISENEVFF,TRBJ1-1,TRBV7-2,-,-
TGTGCCAGCACCGGACAGGGATCTCAGCCCCAGCACACTGAAGATGTCTTT,CASTGQGSQPQHTEDVF,TRBJ1-1,TRBV19,-,TRBD1
TGTGCCAGCAGCCGAGCGGGGGGCTTCACAGATACGCAGTATTTT,CASSRAGGFTDTQYF,TRBJ2-3,TRBV6-2/TRBV6-3,many,TRBD2
TGTGCCAGCAGCTTAGGACAGAGGGTCGTTGGGACCCAGTACTTC,CASSLGQRVVGTQYF,TRBJ2-5,TRBV5-4,-,-
TGTGCCAGCAGCCGAACCAGGGAGGATGGCTACACCTTC,CASSRTREDGYTF,TRBJ1-2,TRBV7-6,-,-